This TCR beta chain was found in a study of cytomegalovirus exposure and HLA in healthy donors. Broader study findings: From TCR beta sequences, most subjects' HLA-A and HLA-B alleles were reportedly predicted accurately. Fewer N-insertions (relative to the 666-donor mean) were reportedly seen in an Asian-associated ancestry cluster in a later analysis. Several top significant clusters appeared, in a later analysis, to be linked to common viral pathogens.

The PCR was carried out with 60 Vbeta primers and 13 Jbeta primers. TCRdb keeps only in-frame clones here, not all; method: immunoSEQ multiplex PCR. The table has some 60,000 clones, over 75% seen once. Germline loops: CDR1 SGHVS, CDR2 FNYEAQ. The CDR3 spans 18 residues. This clone occurred once. Antigen: not known. At one end the junction does not follow the germline gene, possibly because of a read error. The TCR was taken from a male donor in good health and CMV-seronegative. Input material: PBMCs. The genes are TRBV7-6 and TRBJ2-3; 10 bases line up with TRBD2. CDR3 sequence: CASSTRPGVAGGTDSQYF. The CDR3 DNA reads TGTGCCAGCAGCACTAGGCCGGGGGTAGCGGGGGGCACAGATTCGCAGTATTTT.